A selection of T cell receptor beta chains follows, all from one sample in a study of blood T cell repertoires in COVID-19. Assay used: immunoSEQ multiplex PCR; TCRdb lists only in-frame clones, some missing. The sample lists 190,000 or so clones, 65% to 90% occurring once. Sequenced input: PBMCs or T cells enriched from blood (not recorded which). The receptors were gathered from a woman in her twenties or thirties who had been exposed to COVID-19. Both conserved end residues are part of each CDR3. D genes are given only for firm matches. Clone size is shown for a subset of rows, as once, few, many or a class of expanded clone.

TGTGCCAGCCGCAGGGCCCCCTCCGGCGAAAAACTGTTTTTT CASRRAPSGEKLFF NA TRBJ1-4 NA TRBV6-5
TGTGCCAGCAGCACATCAAGCGGGGGGGGCTATGGCTACACCTTC CASSTSSGGGYGYTF NA TRBJ1-2 NA TRBV6-1
TGTGCCAGCTCACAAAATTCCGGGACAGGGAGTTCAGAAGTCCAGCATTTT CASSQNSGTGSSEVQHF once TRBJ1-5 TRBD1 TRBV18
TGTGCCAGCAGTTTATCGGGAACAGGGCTCCCTTTCGGCTACACCTTC CASSLSGTGLPFGYTF NA TRBJ1-2 NA TRBV27
TGTGCCAGCAGCCCGACAGGTAGAATCAATCAGCCCCAGCATTTT CASSPTGRINQPQHF NA TRBJ1-5 NA TRBV2
TGTGCCAGCACTGAGGGGGCGTTGGAGACCCAGTACTTC CASTEGALETQYF NA TRBJ2-5 TRBD1 TRBV25-1
TGCGCCAGCAGCCAGGGATGGGGCGAAGGAAACACCATATATTTT CASSQGWGEGNTIYF NA TRBJ1-3 NA TRBV4-1
TGTGCCAGCAGCCAAGTCCTACAGGGGGCGGCTGGCTACACCTTC CASSQVLQGAAGYTF NA TRBJ1-2 TRBD1 TRBV3-1/TRBV3-2
TGTGCCAGCAGTGAATCGGGCGGAGACAGGGGCGATTCACCCCTCCACTTT CASSESGGDRGDSPLHF NA TRBJ1-6 TRBD1 TRBV25-1
TGTGCCAGCAGCCAAGAGACTGAGGAAGCTTTCTTT CASSQETEEAFF NA TRBJ1-1 NA TRBV14
TGCGCCAGCAGCTTGACTCCTGGAGCAAGCTATGGCTACACCTTC CASSLTPGASYGYTF NA TRBJ1-2 NA TRBV5-1
TGCGCCAGCAGCTTGAGCAGGGGGAACACTGAAGCTTTCTTT CASSLSRGNTEAFF NA TRBJ1-1 NA TRBV5-1
TGTGCCAGTAGTATCGCCCCCGGACAAGGCTCATATAGCAATCAGCCCCAGCATTTT CASSIAPGQGSYSNQPQHF NA TRBJ1-5 NA TRBV19
TGTGCCAGCAGTTTTCAGGGTACCGCCTACGAGCAGTACTTC CASSFQGTAYEQYF NA TRBJ2-7 NA TRBV27
TGTGCCTGGAGTCCTGACAGCTCTGGAAACACCATATATTTT CAWSPDSSGNTIYF medium-sized TRBJ1-3 NA TRBV30
TGTGCCACCAAAGGACAGGGGGGCACTGAAGCTTTCTTT CATKGQGGTEAFF few TRBJ1-1 TRBD1 TRBV24-1
TGTGCCAGCAGCACCCGTCAGGACTTCACAGATACGCAGTATTTT CASSTRQDFTDTQYF few TRBJ2-3 NA TRBV3-1/TRBV3-2
TGTGCCAGCAGTTATCCGGGACAGGGGCCGAATCGGGATGGCTACACCTTC CASSYPGQGPNRDGYTF once TRBJ1-2 TRBD1 TRBV6-4
TGTGCCAGCAAGAGAAGAGCCGGGACAGGGCGCACCGGGGAGCTGTTTTTT CASKRRAGTGRTGELFF NA TRBJ2-2 TRBD1 TRBV2
TGTGCCAGCAGTTTTGGGCAGGGGGCCAGAGAAAAACTGTTTTTT CASSFGQGAREKLFF once TRBJ1-4 TRBD1 TRBV2